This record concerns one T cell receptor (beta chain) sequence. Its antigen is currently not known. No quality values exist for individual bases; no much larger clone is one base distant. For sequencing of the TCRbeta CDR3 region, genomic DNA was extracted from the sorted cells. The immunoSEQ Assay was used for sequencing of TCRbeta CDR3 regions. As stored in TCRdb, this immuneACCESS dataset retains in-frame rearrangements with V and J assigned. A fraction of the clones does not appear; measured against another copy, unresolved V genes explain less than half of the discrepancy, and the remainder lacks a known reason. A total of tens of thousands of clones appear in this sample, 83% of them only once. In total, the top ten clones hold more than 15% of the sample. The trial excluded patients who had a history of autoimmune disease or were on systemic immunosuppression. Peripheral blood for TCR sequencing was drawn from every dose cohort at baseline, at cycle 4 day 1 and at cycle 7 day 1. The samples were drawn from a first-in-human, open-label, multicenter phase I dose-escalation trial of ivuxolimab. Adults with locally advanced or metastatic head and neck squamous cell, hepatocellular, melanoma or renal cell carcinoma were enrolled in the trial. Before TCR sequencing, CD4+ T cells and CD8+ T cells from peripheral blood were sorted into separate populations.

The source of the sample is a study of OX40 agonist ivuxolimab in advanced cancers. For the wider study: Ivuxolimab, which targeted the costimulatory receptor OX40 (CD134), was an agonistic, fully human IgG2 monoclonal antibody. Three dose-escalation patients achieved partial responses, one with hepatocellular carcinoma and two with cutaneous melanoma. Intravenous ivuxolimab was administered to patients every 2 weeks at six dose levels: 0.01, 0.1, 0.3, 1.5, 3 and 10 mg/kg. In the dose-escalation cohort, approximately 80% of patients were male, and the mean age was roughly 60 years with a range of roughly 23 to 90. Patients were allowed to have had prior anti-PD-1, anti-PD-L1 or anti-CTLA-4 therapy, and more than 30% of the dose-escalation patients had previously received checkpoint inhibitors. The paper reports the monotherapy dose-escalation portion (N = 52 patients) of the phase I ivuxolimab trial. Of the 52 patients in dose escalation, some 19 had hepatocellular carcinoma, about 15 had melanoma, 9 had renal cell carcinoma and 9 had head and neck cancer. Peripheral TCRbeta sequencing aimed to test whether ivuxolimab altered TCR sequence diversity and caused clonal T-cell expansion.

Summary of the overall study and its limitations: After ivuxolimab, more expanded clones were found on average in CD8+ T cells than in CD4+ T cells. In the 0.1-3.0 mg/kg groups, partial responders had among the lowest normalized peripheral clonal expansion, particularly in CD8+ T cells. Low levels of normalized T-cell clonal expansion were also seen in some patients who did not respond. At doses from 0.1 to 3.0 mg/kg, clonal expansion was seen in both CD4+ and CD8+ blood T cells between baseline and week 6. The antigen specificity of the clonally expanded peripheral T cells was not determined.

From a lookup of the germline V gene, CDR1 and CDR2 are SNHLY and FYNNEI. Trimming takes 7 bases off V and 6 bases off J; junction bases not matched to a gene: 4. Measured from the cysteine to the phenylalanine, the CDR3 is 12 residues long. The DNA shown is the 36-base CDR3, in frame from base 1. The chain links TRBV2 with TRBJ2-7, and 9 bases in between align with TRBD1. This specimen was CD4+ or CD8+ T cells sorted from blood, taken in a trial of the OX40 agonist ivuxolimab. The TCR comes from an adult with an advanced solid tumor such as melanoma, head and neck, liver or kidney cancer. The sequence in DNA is TGTGCCAGCATAGGGACAGGGCCCGAGCAGTACTTC. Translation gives CASIGTGPEQYF. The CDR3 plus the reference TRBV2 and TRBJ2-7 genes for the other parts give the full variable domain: EPEVTQTPSHQVTQMGQEVILRCVPISNHLYFYWYRQILGQKVEFLVSFYNNEISEKSEIFDDQFSVERPDGSNFTLKIRSTKLEDSAMYFCASIGTGPEQYFGPGTRLTVT.